Included here is one TCR beta chain sequence, with context. The donors were healthy bone marrow donors. The PCR made use of 60 Vbeta and 13 Jbeta primers. This table comes from immunoSEQ multiplex PCR, and its TCRdb copy is limited to in-frame clones, with some not included. Among 150,000 to 200,000 clones, approximately 85% were seen once, and the ten largest hold 1.5% to 2%. The sample is drawn from a study of cytomegalovirus exposure and HLA in healthy donors. CDR1 MDHEN and CDR2 SYDVKM come from the germline V gene. V lost 5 bases and J 7 bases, leaving 12 bases between the germline ends. This CDR3 has 13 amino acids.

Input material: PBMCs. The receptor was isolated from a man younger than 35 in good health and CMV-seronegative. This chain connects TRBV28 to TRBJ1-5; D might be TRBD1 (6 bases). CDR3 coding DNA: TGTGCCAGCAGTGAATTCAGGGGACAGCCCCAGCATTTT. Protein product: CASSEFRGQPQHF.